The T cell receptor beta chain under discussion was sequenced for a study of blood T cells in healthy people across ages. The CDR3 covers 14 residues. For the second PCR, which ran for roughly 6 to 11 cycles, a sample-barcoded 5' primer and a J-beta primer mix were used. TCRdb itself ran the 5' RACE reads through MiXCR, one entry per CDR3 protein. The table records 750,000 or so distinct CDR3 sequences, around a quarter of them present only once. This clonotype was counted between two and nine times. The same specimen was also included in a second study, on T cells of mothers and their children.

Sequencing used blood. This TCR derives from a boy younger than 18 in good health. This chain links TRBV21-1 with TRBJ2-5. The last part of the DNA fits TRBJ2-7 better; the J call may be wrong. TRBV21-1 is annotated as a pseudogene. CDR3 DNA sequence: TGTGCCAGCAGCATTCCCTACAGATACTACGAGCAGTACTTC. Translation gives CASSIPYRYYEQYF.